These T cell receptor beta chains were read from a single sample in a study of cytomegalovirus exposure and HLA in healthy donors. The data were produced by immunoSEQ multiplex PCR, yet TCRdb's version contains in-frame clones alone and is incomplete. The sample yields some 160,000 clones, around four fifths seen once. Input material: PBMCs. Receptor source: a woman aged 18-35 years in good health and CMV-seronegative. Both conserved end residues are part of each CDR3. The D gene is left open where the match is weak. Part of the rows lack a size; the others show once, few, many or a class for expanded clones.

v_gene	j_gene	d_gene	abundance	CDR3nt	CDR3aa
TRBV5-1	TRBJ1-1	TRBD1	NA	TGCGCCAGCACCGTACCGGGGACAGGGAGAAGAGAAGCTTTCTTT	CASTVPGTGRREAFF
TRBV6-4	TRBJ2-7	TRBD1	NA	TGTGCCAGCAGCCAACACCTTGGGACAGGGCATCCCTACGAGCAGTACTTC	CASSQHLGTGHPYEQYF
TRBV10-1	TRBJ1-1	NA	once	TGCGCCAGCAGTGAGTCACAGGGGAACACTGAAGCTTTCTTT	CASSESQGNTEAFF
TRBV7-9	TRBJ2-5	TRBD1	NA	TGTGCCAGCAGCGAGGGGGCAGGAGAGACCCAGTACTTC	CASSEGAGETQYF
TRBV6-1	TRBJ1-1	TRBD1	NA	TGTGCCAGCATCCCGGGACAGTATGAAGCTTTCTTT	CASIPGQYEAFF
TRBV30	TRBJ2-5	NA	NA	TGTGCCTGGAGTGCCGGGACACCGGAGACCCAGTACTTC	CAWSAGTPETQYF
TRBV27	TRBJ1-5	NA	NA	TGTGCCAGCAGTCCAATCCCCTCGGGGTTGTCTCAGCCCCAGCATTTT	CASSPIPSGLSQPQHF
TRBV6-5	TRBJ1-2	TRBD1	NA	TGTGCCAGCAGTTACCTGACAGGGAGAGGGGCAGATGGCTACACCTTC	CASSYLTGRGADGYTF
TRBV6-1	TRBJ1-2	TRBD1	NA	TGTGCCAGCCGACAGGGGGCGAGCTCAGGCTATGGCTACACCTTC	CASRQGASSGYGYTF
TRBV5-1	TRBJ2-3	TRBD2	once	TGCGCCAGCAGCTTGGTTAGCGGGGGGCCAGATACGCAGTATTTT	CASSLVSGGPDTQYF
TRBV10-3	TRBJ2-3	TRBD1	NA	TGTGCCATTCGGACAGGGAAACTCACAGATACGCAGTATTTT	CAIRTGKLTDTQYF
TRBV27	TRBJ2-7	TRBD2	NA	TGTGCCAGCAGCCTTATGGCACTAGCGGGCTACGAGCAGTACTTC	CASSLMALAGYEQYF
TRBV6-5	TRBJ1-3	NA	once	TGTGCCAGCAGCCAGGTAACCTTCTCTGGAAACACCATATATTTT	CASSQVTFSGNTIYF
TRBV6-1	TRBJ2-3	TRBD2	NA	TGTGCCAGCAGTAGGACTAGCGGGGGGCCAGATACGCAGTATTTT	CASSRTSGGPDTQYF
TRBV11-2	TRBJ2-7	NA	NA	TGTGCCAGCAGCTCAGGCTACGAGCAGTACTTC	CASSSGYEQYF
TRBV5-1	TRBJ1-1	NA	NA	TGCGCCAGCAGATCGGTGAGGGGGGGCGTGAACACTGAAGCTTTCTTT	CASRSVRGGVNTEAFF
TRBV10-2	TRBJ2-3	NA	NA	TGCGCCAGCACGGGTGCAGGGAAGACAGATACGCAGTATTTT	CASTGAGKTDTQYF
TRBV9	TRBJ2-1	TRBD2	NA	TGTGCCAGCAGCGCTGGACTAGCGGGGGGGACAGTCAATGAGCAGTTCTTC	CASSAGLAGGTVNEQFF
TRBV27	TRBJ2-7	TRBD2	NA	TGTGCCAGCAGTTTAGAAGTAGGCGGGGGGCCTTACGAGCAGTACTTC	CASSLEVGGGPYEQYF
TRBV7-7	TRBJ2-7	NA	once	TGTGCCAGCAGCTTAAGTCAGGGCCTATCCTACGAGCAGTACTTC	CASSLSQGLSYEQYF
TRBV5-1	TRBJ1-1	NA	NA	TGCGCCAGCAGCTTGGTAGGGGAGGGCACTGAAGCTTTCTTT	CASSLVGEGTEAFF
TRBV19	TRBJ2-1	TRBD1	NA	TGTGCCAGTAGTCTGGACAGGGGAGGGGCTGAGCAGTTCTTC	CASSLDRGGAEQFF
TRBV19	TRBJ1-3	NA	once	TGCGCCAGTAGTATAGATGGCAGCTCTGGAAACACCATATATTTT	CASSIDGSSGNTIYF
TRBV5-5	TRBJ1-5	NA	NA	TGTGCCAGCAGCTCCGGACACTATAGCAATCAGCCCCAGCATTTT	CASSSGHYSNQPQHF
TRBV21-1	TRBJ1-4	NA	NA	TGTGCCAGCAGCAAAAAGAAAGCCGATATTCAAAGATTTGCAACTAATGAAAAACTGTTTTTT	CASSKKKADIQRFATNEKLFF
TRBV2	TRBJ1-5	TRBD1	NA	TGTGCCAGCAGTGTCCACAGGGGGACGCAGCATTTT	CASSVHRGTQHF
TRBV28	TRBJ1-2	TRBD1	NA	TGTGCCAGCAGTTTCGGAGACAGGGTAGGGTATGGCTACACCTTC	CASSFGDRVGYGYTF
TRBV5-1	TRBJ2-7	TRBD2	NA	TGCGCCAGCAGCGCGAGGACTAGCGGTAGGGGAGACGAGCAGTACTTC	CASSARTSGRGDEQYF
TRBV10-3	TRBJ1-2	TRBD1	NA	TGTGCCATCGGCGGGGACAGGGGGCGTAGGTCATGCACCTTC	CAIGGDRGRRSCTF
TRBV7-9	TRBJ2-1	TRBD2	NA	TGTTCCAGCAGCCAAACTAGCGGGGTGGTCGGTGAGCAGTTCTTC	CSSSQTSGVVGEQFF
TRBV6-5	TRBJ1-6	TRBD1	few	TGTGCCAGCAGCCCCACAGGGGAAAATTCACCCCTCCACTTT	CASSPTGENSPLHF
TRBV21-1	TRBJ2-1	NA	NA	TGTGCCAGCAGCAAAGTACGTCCCCGGGGCAATGAGCAGTTCTTC	CASSKVRPRGNEQFF
TRBV5-1	TRBJ1-6	TRBD1	few	TGCGCCAGCAGCTGGGGACAGAGCTCCTATAATTCACCCCTCCACTTT	CASSWGQSSYNSPLHF
TRBV11-2	TRBJ2-5	NA	NA	TGTGCCAGCAGCAATAGTGTGGTCACCCAAGAGACCCAGTACTTC	CASSNSVVTQETQYF
TRBV21-1	TRBJ1-4	NA	NA	TGTGCCAGCAGCAAGGGACAGGGGGCGGCTAATGAAAAACTGTTTTTT	CASSKGQGAANEKLFF
TRBV5-6	TRBJ2-7	TRBD1	once	TGTGCCAGCAGCGGCCGGGACAGGAGGGTTCCCTCCTTCTACGAGCAGTACTTC	CASSGRDRRVPSFYEQYF
TRBV4-1	TRBJ1-6	NA	NA	TGCGCCAGCAGCCAAGTTGTGGGGGCGGGTTCACCCCTCCACTTT	CASSQVVGAGSPLHF
TRBV28	TRBJ1-1	TRBD1	NA	TGTGCCAGCAGTTTATCGGGGCAGGGGGCCACTGAAGCTTTCTTT	CASSLSGQGATEAFF
TRBV20-1	TRBJ1-3	NA	few	TGCAGTGCGAGGAAGGGAAACACCATATATTTT	CSARKGNTIYF
TRBV30	TRBJ1-2	NA	once	TGTGCCTGGAGTTGGGGGGGCAGCTATGGCTACACCTTC	CAWSWGGSYGYTF
TRBV28	TRBJ1-2	TRBD1	NA	TGTGCCAGCAGGGGACAGCACTATGGCTACACCTTC	CASRGQHYGYTF
TRBV19	TRBJ2-7	TRBD1	NA	TGTGCCAGTAGTGAGATGGACAGGGTCGAGCAGTACTTC	CASSEMDRVEQYF
TRBV19	TRBJ1-3	NA	NA	TGTGCCAGTAGTATGATTGGCAGTTCAGGAAACACCATATATTTT	CASSMIGSSGNTIYF
TRBV10-1	TRBJ2-7	TRBD1	NA	TGCGCCACCACCCCCGGGACAGGGGGCTACGAGCAGTACTTC	CATTPGTGGYEQYF
TRBV15	TRBJ1-4	NA	NA	TGTGCCACCAGCAGGGCAGGTGGGAATGAAAAACTGTTTTTT	CATSRAGGNEKLFF
TRBV11-1	TRBJ1-1	TRBD1	few	TGTGCCAGCAGCTACGGGACAGGGACGAACACTGAAGCTTTCTTT	CASSYGTGTNTEAFF
TRBV7-9	TRBJ2-3	TRBD2	NA	TGTGCCAGCAGCCCAGGTACAGGGACTAGTGCAGATACGCAGTATTTT	CASSPGTGTSADTQYF
TRBV5-4	TRBJ2-2	TRBD2	few	TGTGCCAGCAGCTCTGGACGGGGGGGGACACTGAACACCGGGGAGCTGTTTTTT	CASSSGRGGTLNTGELFF
TRBV5-1	TRBJ2-7	NA	NA	TGCGCCAGCAGCTCTGGTGGGGCTGGTTACGAGCAGTACTTC	CASSSGGAGYEQYF
TRBV19	TRBJ1-2	NA	few	TGTGTCAGTAGTGGGGGCAATGGCTACACCTTC	CVSSGGNGYTF
TRBV19	TRBJ2-2	TRBD1	NA	TGTGCCAGTGGCCAGACAGGGGATTACACCGGGGAGCTGTTTTTT	CASGQTGDYTGELFF
TRBV29-1	TRBJ1-2	TRBD1	NA	TGCAGCGTTGAATTTACAGGGGAGTATGGCTACACCTTC	CSVEFTGEYGYTF
TRBV18	TRBJ2-3	NA	NA	TGTGCCAGCTCACCGGAATTTGGGACACTTAGCACAGATACGCAGTATTTT	CASSPEFGTLSTDTQYF
TRBV19	TRBJ1-1	NA	NA	TGTGCCAGTAGTGCCAACCTAGGGGATAACACTGAAGCTTTCTTT	CASSANLGDNTEAFF
TRBV30	TRBJ1-5	NA	NA	TGTGCCTGGAGTCGGGACTTCCAGGGACAGCCCCAGCATTTT	CAWSRDFQGQPQHF
TRBV7-9	TRBJ2-7	TRBD1	NA	TGTTCCAGCAGCCCAACACAGGGGTCGAAGACCTACGAGCAGTACTTC	CSSSPTQGSKTYEQYF
TRBV9	TRBJ2-1	NA	NA	TGTGCCAGCAGCGGTAGGGGGACCATTCGCGATGAGCAGTTCTTC	CASSGRGTIRDEQFF
TRBV28	TRBJ2-5	TRBD1	NA	TGTGCCAGCAGTTTATCAGGGACAGGGAAAACGATCGGAGAGACCCAGTACTTC	CASSLSGTGKTIGETQYF
TRBV6-5	TRBJ2-5	NA	NA	TGTGCCAGCAGTTACGCGGCCGGAGAGACCCAGTACTTC	CASSYAAGETQYF
TRBV4-1	TRBJ1-3	TRBD1	NA	TGCGCCAGCAGCCAAGAGGGAGGACAGGGCTGGGGCTCTGGAAACACCATATATTTT	CASSQEGGQGWGSGNTIYF